This TCR beta chain was sequenced during a study of beta chain features in type 1 diabetes. Study background: Examination spanned over 85,000,000 sorted cells from all samples. Study-level findings and limits: Moderately but significantly shorter TCRB CDR3s were found in Type 1 diabetes patients in all four CD4+ subsets. The influence of HLA type on TCRB rearrangement stayed undetermined.

Sequencing targeted expressed TCRB transcripts, as all isolated RNA had been reverse transcribed. Sequencing used immunoSEQ multiplex PCR; TCRdb keeps in-frame clones, though not all of them. The data hold around 690,000 clones, with approximately 13% observed a single time. This clone has just a few counts. What it binds is unknown. Using CD45RO/CCR7/CD25/CD127/CD95/CD27, CD4+ naive, central memory, regulatory and stem cell-like memory cells were sorted. This CDR3 region has 15 residues. The germline V gene has CDR1 SGHRS and CDR2 YFSETQ. V dropped 1 base and J dropped 0 bases, with 9 bases sitting between them.

The receptor comes from a man between 25 and 39 years old with type 1 diabetes. Input material: naive CD4+ T cells from blood. The V gene is TRBV5-1, the J gene TRBJ2-3, with D uncertain. The CDR3 is CASSLLGASTDTQYF. The CDR3, as DNA: TGCGCCAGCAGCTTGCTGGGCGCTAGCACAGATACGCAGTATTTT.